This is a list of T cell receptor beta chains from one sample in a study of blood T cell repertoires in COVID-19. Libraries were prepared by immunoSEQ multiplex PCR; TCRdb keeps only in-frame clonotypes and omits some of them. The sample includes 350,000 to 400,000 clones, 90% of them seen just once. Material for sequencing was peripheral blood. Receptors were obtained from a man aged 18-30 years with active or convalescent COVID-19. CDR3s include the opening cysteine and the closing phenylalanine or tryptophan. D genes are given only for firm matches. Not all rows give a size; the values are once, few, many and, for expanded clones, a class.

clone_size	j_call	d_call	v_call	cdr3_nt	cdr3_aa
once	TRBJ2-3	TRBD2	TRBV6-1	TGTGCCAGCAGTGCCAGGGGGACTAGCGTCTCTCCTCGCACAGATACGCAGTATTTT	CASSARGTSVSPRTDTQYF
-	TRBJ2-1	-	TRBV12-2	TGTGCAAGTCGCTTAATACCCCCGGGACAGAGACACAATGAGCAGTTCTTC	CASRLIPPGQRHNEQFF
-	TRBJ1-4	-	TRBV6-5	TGTGCCAGCAGTTATTTCAGGTGGCTCGAAAAACTGTTTTTT	CASSYFRWLEKLFF
-	TRBJ2-1	TRBD2	TRBV9	TGTGCCAGCAGCGTGACTAGCGGGAGTTTCAATGAGCAGTTCTTC	CASSVTSGSFNEQFF
-	TRBJ1-1	-	TRBV5-1	TGCGCCAGCAGCTATGGTGAGCCCATTGAAGCTTTCTTT	CASSYGEPIEAFF
-	TRBJ1-6	-	TRBV5-1	TGCGCCAGCAGTTTGCAGGGCGAAAATTCACCCCTCCACTTT	CASSLQGENSPLHF
-	TRBJ1-1	-	TRBV7-9	TGTGCCAGCAGCTTAGCGCGCCGGGGAGAGGCTTTCTTT	CASSLARRGEAFF
-	TRBJ2-7	-	TRBV28	TGTGCCAGCAGTTTAACAGGACCCTACGAGCAGTACTTC	CASSLTGPYEQYF
-	TRBJ1-5	-	TRBV4-3	TGCGCCAGCAGCCAAGATCTATGGGGGGACAATCAGCCCCAGCATTTT	CASSQDLWGDNQPQHF
-	TRBJ2-1	TRBD2	TRBV28	TGTGCCAGCCAAGAAAGTCGACTAGCGGAATACAATGAGCAGTTCTTC	CASQESRLAEYNEQFF
-	TRBJ1-2	-	TRBV6-5	TGTGCCAGCAGCTGGGGCGGAAACTATGGCTACACCTTC	CASSWGGNYGYTF
-	TRBJ1-6	TRBD1	TRBV27	TGTGCCAGCAGTAGCTGGACAGGGAGCTCCTATAATTCACCCCTCCACTTT	CASSSWTGSSYNSPLHF
-	TRBJ2-7	TRBD2	TRBV28	TGTGCCAGCAGTTTAGCGTGGCCCGGGACTAGCGGCTACGAGCAGTACTTC	CASSLAWPGTSGYEQYF
-	TRBJ2-7	-	TRBV29-1	TGCAGCGTGGGGGGGGGTACAGGGTCCCACGAGCAGTACTTC	CSVGGGTGSHEQYF
-	TRBJ1-6	TRBD1	TRBV4-3	TGCGCCAGCAGCCAAGAGGACAGGGCAGGGTCACCCCTCCACTTT	CASSQEDRAGSPLHF
few	TRBJ1-1	-	TRBV18	TGTGCCAGCTCACCCTTAACACAGGCCACGAACACTGAAGCTTTCTTT	CASSPLTQATNTEAFF
-	TRBJ1-1	TRBD1	TRBV5-1	TGCGCCAGCAGCCTTAGGGGGCAGGACACTGAAGCTTTCTTT	CASSLRGQDTEAFF
-	TRBJ2-1	TRBD2	TRBV7-2	TGTGCCAGCAGCTTAGCCTCCGGGACTAGCGTTTACAATGAGCAGTTCTTC	CASSLASGTSVYNEQFF
-	TRBJ2-3	-	TRBV9	TGTGCCAGCAGCGTAGGACTTAGCACAGATACGCAGTATTTT	CASSVGLSTDTQYF
-	TRBJ2-3	TRBD2	TRBV18	TGTGCCAGCTCAGCTCTAGGAGCGGGAGGTTTCACAGATACGCAGTATTTT	CASSALGAGGFTDTQYF
-	TRBJ1-5	-	TRBV18	TGTGCCAGCTCACGGGGGGATAGCAATCAGCCCCAGCATTTT	CASSRGDSNQPQHF
-	TRBJ2-3	-	TRBV9	TGTGCCAGCAGCGTAGTACAGGCTGGGGCGGCAGATACGCAGTATTTT	CASSVVQAGAADTQYF
-	TRBJ2-7	-	TRBV5-1	TGCGCCAGCAGCTTGGACGTCAGGTTCGTGGAGCAGTACTTC	CASSLDVRFVEQYF
-	TRBJ2-1	TRBD1	TRBV28	TGTGCCAGCAGTTTAGACAGGGATATCTGGAACAATGAGCAGTTCTTC	CASSLDRDIWNNEQFF
-	TRBJ2-2	-	TRBV11-3	TGTGCCAGCAGCTTCCAGGGGCAGGACACCGGGGAGCTGTTTTTT	CASSFQGQDTGELFF
once	TRBJ2-7	-	TRBV3-1/TRBV3-2	TGTGCCAGCAGCCAAGCGACAGCAGGGTTTCACGAGCAGTACTTC	CASSQATAGFHEQYF
once	TRBJ1-5	TRBD1	TRBV24-1	TGTGCCACCAGTGCCGGACAGGGTCAGCCCCAGCATTTT	CATSAGQGQPQHF
-	TRBJ2-7	TRBD1	TRBV7-2	TGTGCCAGCAGCTTAAGGGACAGGGGATTCCACGAGCAGTACTTC	CASSLRDRGFHEQYF
-	TRBJ2-1	TRBD1	TRBV9	TGTGCCAGCAGCGAACCATCCGGGACAGGTATTGATGAGCAGTTCTTC	CASSEPSGTGIDEQFF
-	TRBJ1-2	-	TRBV21-1	TGTGCCAGCGATTTATCGGGGTTCCCAGTCCCTCTCTATGGCTACACCTTC	CASDLSGFPVPLYGYTF
-	TRBJ2-5	-	TRBV7-2	TGTGCCAGCAGCTTAGTATCTGCTCGGGAGACCCAGTACTTC	CASSLVSARETQYF
-	TRBJ1-4	-	TRBV29-1	TGCAGCGCCGGACGGGATGCAACTAATGAAAAACTGTTTTTT	CSAGRDATNEKLFF
-	TRBJ2-2	-	TRBV27	TGTGCCAGCAGTCCGCTCCGGGTACGCACCGGGGAGCTGTTTTTT	CASSPLRVRTGELFF
-	TRBJ1-4	-	TRBV7-6	TGTGCCAGCAGCCCCCAAACTGCGGGATTTCGGGAAAAACTGTTTTTT	CASSPQTAGFREKLFF
-	TRBJ2-7	-	TRBV7-3	TGTGCCAGCTCGGAGACCCTCGGATACGAGCAGTACTTC	CASSETLGYEQYF
-	TRBJ2-3	-	TRBV9	TGTGCCAGCAGCGTAGTTGGGCAGGCTGGAACAGATACGCAGTATTTT	CASSVVGQAGTDTQYF
-	TRBJ2-1	-	TRBV27	TGTGCCAGCAGCCCTACTAGAAGCTCCTACAATGAGCAGTTCTTC	CASSPTRSSYNEQFF
-	TRBJ2-5	TRBD1	TRBV6-2/TRBV6-3	TGTGCCAGCAGTTCAAACAGGGGTTTGAAGACCCAGTACTTC	CASSSNRGLKTQYF
-	TRBJ2-1	TRBD2	TRBV3-1/TRBV3-2	TGTGCCAGCAGCCAAAACAGTCTAGCGGGCTCCTACAATGAGCAGTTCTTC	CASSQNSLAGSYNEQFF
-	TRBJ2-2	TRBD1	TRBV7-9	TGTGCCAGCAAAATTACAGGGGGCGCTGGGGCCGGGGAGCTGTTTTTT	CASKITGGAGAGELFF
-	TRBJ2-1	TRBD1	TRBV15	TGTGCCACCAGCAGAGCCGGGACAGGGCACAATGAGCAGTTCTTC	CATSRAGTGHNEQFF
-	TRBJ1-6	-	TRBV4-1	TGCGCCAGCAGCCAATTATCACAGACCAATTCACCCCTCCACTTT	CASSQLSQTNSPLHF
-	TRBJ1-5	TRBD1	TRBV10-2	TGCGCCAGCAGCGAAGGGGGCGGGGATCAGCCCCAGCATTTT	CASSEGGGDQPQHF
-	TRBJ2-1	-	TRBV30	TGTGCCTGGAGCCTTACTAATGAGCAGTTCTTC	CAWSLTNEQFF
-	TRBJ2-7	-	TRBV12-3/TRBV12-4	TGTGCCAGCAGTTTAGGAGTCTCCTACGAGCAGTACTTC	CASSLGVSYEQYF
-	TRBJ2-2	TRBD2	TRBV11-2	TGTGCCAGCAGCTTCACTAGCGCGGGTTACACCGGGGAGCTGTTTTTT	CASSFTSAGYTGELFF
-	TRBJ2-7	-	TRBV20-1	TGCAGTGGGGAGGTCCTGTACGAGCAGTACTTC	CSGEVLYEQYF
-	TRBJ1-2	-	TRBV5-3	TGTGCCATCACACGTGTAAACTATGGCTACACCTTC	CAITRVNYGYTF
-	TRBJ1-4	-	TRBV3-1/TRBV3-2	TGTGCCAGCAGCCAAGTACGGAGTAATGAAAAACTGTTTTTT	CASSQVRSNEKLFF
-	TRBJ1-4	-	TRBV6-5	TGTGCCAGCAGTACTGCCGTTACCAATGAAAAACTGTTTTTT	CASSTAVTNEKLFF
-	TRBJ2-1	TRBD2	TRBV11-2	TGTGCCAGCAGCCATAGCGGGGACCTCTACAATGAGCAGTTCTTC	CASSHSGDLYNEQFF